Below, one TCR beta chain is given with its context. In the original analysis: Nucleated cell counts were estimated from reference gene primer amplification. Some clones are missing from TCRdb's copy, which holds only in-frame ones; the method was immunoSEQ multiplex PCR. The V and J calls and clone size are taken from that table; D and trimming were inferred from the DNA. The data hold about 140,000 clones, with about nine tenths observed a single time. This sample was included in a study of blood T cell repertoires in COVID-19. Whole-study context: Samples of COVID-19 (acute and convalescent) were obtained from the United States, Italy and Spain.

CDR3 length equals 13 residues. The germline V and J ends were trimmed by 2 bases and 9 bases, with 11 bases remaining between them. The germline gives CDR1 LNHDA, CDR2 SQIVND (reference sequence). Material for sequencing was peripheral blood. The receptor comes from a man aged 50 or older who had recovered from COVID-19. The gene calls are TRBV19 and TRBJ2-1; perhaps TRBD1 as D (5 bases). As DNA, the CDR3 is TGTGCCAGTAGTATAATCAGGGCCCGTGAGCAGTTCTTC. Protein sequence: CASSIIRAREQFF. The variable domain in full, completed from reference TRBV19 and TRBJ2-1, reads DGGITQSPKYLFRKEGQNVTLSCEQNLNHDAMYWYRQDPGQGLRLIYYSQIVNDFQKGDIAEGYSVSREKKESFPLTVTSAQKNPTAFYLCASSIIRAREQFFGPGTRLTVL.